Ten or more counts support the clone carrying this T cell receptor beta chain. Its antigen is not identified. This sample stems from a study of early T cells in non-severe SARS-CoV-2 infection. Study-level information: Sequencing targeted bulk RNA from unsorted whole blood, leaving chains unpaired.

The TCR library protocol was used to attach unique molecular identifiers. These identifiers were attached to individual cDNA molecules. TCRdb used MiXCR to reprocess the 5' RACE reads, holding one entry per CDR3 protein. Among 25,000 to 35,000 distinct CDR3 sequences, about 6.6% were seen once, and the ten largest hold 30% to 35%. The CDR3 covers 13 residues. V lost 3 bases, J lost 7 bases, and 12 bases lay in between. Germline V gene lookup returns CDR1 LNHNV and CDR2 YYDKDF (reference sequence). Study observations and caveats: Using VDJdb, the matching emphasized anti-spike CD8 responses while missing private and CD4 specificities.

The chain carries TRBV15 and TRBJ1-1, with D unresolved. The clonotype comes from an adult who was a healthcare worker with PCR-confirmed SARS-CoV-2 infection or an uninfected control (not recorded which). The source was whole blood, collected at baseline. CDR3 nucleotides: TGTGCCACCAGCAGCCCTCATCCATTTGAAGCTTTCTTT. It translates to CATSSPHPFEAFF. Looking up the rest from reference TRBV15 and TRBJ1-1 gives the full variable domain: DAMVIQNPRYQVTQFGKPVTLSCSQTLNHNVMYWYQQKSSQAPKLLFHYYDKDFNNEADTPDNFQSRRPNTSFCFLDIRSPGLGDTAMYLCATSSPHPFEAFFGQGTRLTVV.